This T cell receptor (beta chain) emerged from a study of shared clonotypes between healthy human individuals. Regarding the study as a whole: Depth of sequencing was expected to influence donor clonotype sharing.

Worth noting for this clone: Its target is unknown.

The germline V gene encodes CDR1 SNHLY and CDR2 FYNNEI. This CDR3 comprises 14 residues. Trimming took 5 bases from V and 6 from J; bases not matched to a gene: 7. Ten immunoSEQ deep assay plates held the unsorted PBMC DNA. Method: immunoSEQ multiplex PCR; TCRdb's copy keeps in-frame clones and lacks some. The profile covers a few hundred thousand clones, with roughly 85% appearing a single time and roughly 12% taken by the ten largest. This rearrangement joins TRBV2 to TRBJ1-1; 9 bases map to TRBD1. Material: PBMCs. The TCR was taken from a woman aged 40-49 years in good health. Some clones in this sample may be carry-over from other donors' samples. The CDR3 sequence is CASSRDRASAEAFF. As DNA, the CDR3 is TGTGCCAGCAGTAGGGACAGGGCGAGCGCTGAAGCTTTCTTT.